This TCR beta chain was recovered during a study of blood T cell repertoires in COVID-19. Only in-frame clones appear in the TCRdb table, and some are missing; sequencing was by immunoSEQ multiplex PCR. The table has around 99,000 clones, around 80% seen once. Germline V gives CDR1 SGHTA, CDR2 FQGNSA. This CDR3 has 16 amino acids. With 6 bases clipped from V and 4 bases from J, the junction kept 10 bases outside the gene matches. Material: peripheral blood. This sequence was found in a man in his 70s with acute or convalescent COVID-19. The chain carries TRBV7-2 and TRBJ2-3, with TRBD2 identical over 10 bases. The CDR3 sequence is CASRKDAAGGADTQYF. DNA for the CDR3: TGTGCCAGCAGAAAAGACGCAGCGGGGGGGGCAGATACGCAGTATTTT.